The 20 T cell receptor beta chains in this list originate from one sample, sequenced in a study of a mutant IDH1 vaccine in newly diagnosed glioma. For these TCRs, the target antigens are not known. TCRdb keeps only in-frame clones here, not all; method: immunoSEQ multiplex PCR. Among around 25,000 clones listed, around 77% were seen once. As to time point: week 11, during vaccination. Doses consisted of 300 ug of mutant IDH1 20-mer peptide each, paired with topical imiquimod. Material: PBMCs, obtained from a glioma patient whose treatment included an IDH1 peptide vaccine. The receptors derive from a woman younger than 30 with glioma.

The chain joins TRBV7-2 to TRBJ2-7; 9 bases match TRBD2. CDR1 is SGHTA and CDR2 is FQGNSA in the germline V gene. Germline trimming cut 2 bases from V and 2 bases from J; bases unmatched to any gene: 4. The length of the CDR3 is 15 residues. This CDR3 is CASSLFLAGTYEQYF. The CDR3 bases are TGTGCCAGCAGCTTATTTCTAGCGGGAACCTACGAGCAGTACTTC.

This clone showed up just once. The gene calls are TRBV2 and TRBJ2-1; no clear D gene. V shed 5 bases and J shed 8 bases, with 7 bases lying between them. CDR1 and CDR2 from the germline V gene are SNHLY and FYNNEI. CDR3 length: 11 amino acids. CDR3 in DNA: TGTGCCAGCAGTCTTATATATGAGCAGTTCTTC. Amino acid sequence: CASSLIYEQFF.

The CDR3 DNA sequence: TGTGCCAGCTCACCACCGGTTAATAGGGGAGGCTACACCTTC. It yields the protein CASSPPVNRGGYTF. J is TRBJ1-2 and V is TRBV18; D may be TRBD1 (5 bases). Trimming removed 0 bases at V and 8 bases at J, with 13 bases between. The V gene's germline CDR1 is KGHSH and CDR2 LQKENI. The CDR3 has 14 amino acids.

The genes are TRBV5-1 and TRBJ2-7; 11 bases line up with TRBD2. This CDR3 has 14 residues. The ends lost 4 bases at V and 4 bases at J; junction bases unmatched: 4. Per germline, CDR1 SGHRS and CDR2 YFSETQ. The CDR3 DNA is TGCGCCAGCAGCCTGACTAGCGGGACATACGAGCAGTACTTC. Translating gives CASSLTSGTYEQYF.

This clone appeared a single time. V and J are TRBV4-1 and TRBJ1-2, with D hard to call. CDR1 is MGHRA and CDR2 is YSYEKL in the germline V gene. Trimming stripped 0 bases from V and 4 bases from J, with 12 bases between. CDR3 length: 15 amino acids. The CDR3 DNA reads as TGCGCCAGCAGCCAAGAATCCAGCCCGGTCTATGGCTACACCTTC. Translating gives CASSQESSPVYGYTF.

This clone was seen just once. The rearrangement links TRBV4-1 to TRBJ2-1, with TRBD2 identical over 11 bases. V trimming: 3 bases; J trimming: 4 bases; junction bases outside the gene matches: 2. Per the germline V gene, CDR1 is MGHRA and CDR2 is YSYEKL. The CDR3 extends over 15 amino acids. The CDR3 loop reads CASSQGLADYNEQFF. Here the CDR3 DNA reads TGCGCCAGCAGCCAGGGACTAGCGGATTACAATGAGCAGTTCTTC.

V usage is TRBV5-8 and J usage is TRBJ1-1; D gene uncertain. Trimming removed 5 bases from V and 11 bases from J, with 13 bases in between. The CDR3 extends over 11 amino acids. Germline V gene data show CDR1 as SGHTS and CDR2 as YDEGEE. The CDR3 loop reads CASRLREAAFF. The CDR3 bases are TGTGCCAGCAGACTCCGGGAGGCGGCTTTCTTT.

The chain's CDR3 is CASSYSLLAGTYEQYF. DNA for the CDR3: TGTGCCAGCAGTTACTCACTACTAGCGGGGACCTACGAGCAGTACTTC. The rearrangement joins TRBV6-6 to TRBJ2-7, with 10 bases fitting TRBD2. The germline CDR1 and CDR2 sequences are MNHNY and SVGAGI (reference sequence). V shed 0 bases and J 2 bases; nucleotides not matched to a gene: 4. The CDR3 loop spans 16 amino acids.

This sequence joins TRBV6-5 and TRBJ2-6; D is uncertain. Trimming removed 0 bases at V and 2 bases at J, with 5 bases between. The CDR3 has 15 amino acids. Germline CDR1 reads MNHEY; CDR2 reads SVGAGI. The CDR3 here is CASSYSETGANVLTF. The CDR3 nucleotides read TGTGCCAGCAGTTACTCGGAGACTGGGGCCAACGTCCTGACTTTC.

The chain couples TRBV6-5 to TRBJ1-5; TRBD1 might be the D (5 bases). Trimming cost V 6 bases and J 4 bases, with 10 bases left between them. The CDR3 length is 13 residues. Looked up from germline, CDR1 is MNHEY and CDR2 is SVGAGI. CDR3 DNA sequence: TGTGCCAGCAGCTACAGGTTAAATCAGCCCCAGCATTTT. Protein: CASSYRLNQPQHF.

The chain uses TRBV13 and TRBJ1-1; D remains unclear. Germline-derived CDR1 and CDR2 are PRHDT and FYEKMQ (reference sequence). The CDR3 is made up of 14 amino acids. V lost 2 bases to trimming and J lost 0 bases, with 7 bases between them. The CDR3, as DNA: TGTGCCAGCAGCTTACGGGAGGTGAACACTGAAGCTTTCTTT. It yields the protein CASSLREVNTEAFF.

The chain couples TRBV19 to TRBJ1-1; 10 nucleotides align to TRBD1. This CDR3 region has 15 residues. The V and J ends lost 5 bases and 4 bases, in that order; junction bases with no gene match: 7. Looked up from germline, CDR1 is LNHDA and CDR2 is SQIVND (reference sequence). In DNA, the CDR3 is TGTGCCAGTAGTCTTCAGACAGGGGGCCTCACTGAAGCTTTCTTT. It translates to CASSLQTGGLTEAFF.

The chain is built from TRBV13 and TRBJ1-2, with D possibly being TRBD1 (5 bases). Trimming took 4 bases from V and 10 from J, leaving 13 bases between them. From germline, CDR1 is PRHDT and CDR2 FYEKMQ (reference sequence). CDR3 length equals 12 residues. The CDR3 region has the DNA TGTGCCAGCAGCTCCGGGACGTCGCACTACACCTTC. Encoded protein: CASSSGTSHYTF.

The V and J genes are TRBV28 and TRBJ1-2; 8 nucleotides agree with TRBD1. CDR3 length equals 13 residues. Germline trimming cut 10 bases from V and 8 bases from J; bases unmatched to any gene: 12. From germline, CDR1 is MDHEN and CDR2 SYDVKM. CDR3 region: CATSTGAWRGYTF. DNA for the CDR3: TGTGCCACCTCGACAGGGGCATGGCGCGGCTACACCTTC.

J is TRBJ2-2 and V is TRBV11-3; D gene uncertain. Trimming removed 3 bases at V and 7 bases at J, with 6 bases between. CDR3 length equals 12 residues. Germline lookup yields CDR1 SGHNT and CDR2 YENEEA. CDR3 DNA sequence: TGTGCCAGCAGCTTGAGAAGCGGGGAGCTGTTTTTT. This sequence encodes CASSLRSGELFF.

The table lists this clone with a few counts. The chain carries TRBV6-5 and TRBJ1-1; D possibly corresponds to TRBD1 (5 bases). V was trimmed by 6 bases and J by 4 bases, leaving 9 bases between them. This CDR3 contains 12 residues. CDR1 is MNHEY and CDR2 is SVGAGI in the germline V gene. CDR3 coding DNA: TGTGCCAGCAGCCTAAGGGGCACTGAAGCTTTCTTT. This codes for CASSLRGTEAFF.

The chain has TRBV5-1 and TRBJ2-2; unclear D gene. V dropped 5 bases and J dropped 1 base, with 9 bases sitting between them. This CDR3 spans 14 amino acids. Per the germline V gene, CDR1 is SGHRS and CDR2 is YFSETQ. CDR3 DNA: TGCGCCAGCAGGTTGAGCCAGAACACCGGGGAGCTGTTTTTT. It encodes CASRLSQNTGELFF.

V and J are TRBV6-6 and TRBJ2-5; D ambiguous. This CDR3 spans 13 amino acids. Trimming stripped 2 bases from V and 2 bases from J, with 6 bases between. CDR1 is MNHNY, CDR2 SVGAGI, per germline (reference sequence). The CDR3 loop is CASSYGPQETQYF. The CDR3 DNA sequence: TGTGCCAGCAGTTACGGCCCGCAAGAGACCCAGTACTTC.

The chain joins TRBV6-1 to TRBJ1-1; no clear D gene. CDR3 length: 14 amino acids. Germline CDR1 reads MNHNS; CDR2 reads SASEGT. Trimming removed 6 bases from V and 0 bases from J, with 11 bases in between. The CDR3 coding sequence is TGTGCCAGCAGAGTTGAAGTCGTGAACACTGAAGCTTTCTTT. It codes for CASRVEVVNTEAFF.

This chain links TRBV6-6 with TRBJ2-7; 15 positions match TRBD2. The length of the CDR3 is 15 residues. V lost 2 bases and J lost 5; bases outside the gene matches: 1. Germline assignment: CDR1 MNHNY and CDR2 SVGAGI (reference sequence). The CDR3 nucleotides read TGTGCCAGCAGTTACGGACTAGCGGGGGGGGACGAGCAGTACTTC. Protein product: CASSYGLAGGDEQYF.